This TCR beta chain comes out of a study of T cell responses to AZD1222 COVID-19 vaccine. Profiled with immunoSEQ multiplex PCR; TCRdb holds only in-frame clones, not every one. The profile shows 150,000 to 200,000 clones, about 90% of them singletons. Trimming cost V 7 bases and J 1 base; bases outside gene matches: 7. The CDR3 contains 15 residues. The germline V gene has CDR1 MNHNY and CDR2 SVGAGI (reference sequence). The material was peripheral blood, obtained 28 days after the second AZD1222 dose. The chain joins TRBV6-6 to TRBJ2-3; 8 bases match TRBD2. The TCR sequence derives from an adult who received the AZD1222 COVID-19 vaccine. CDR3 residues: CASILGRGGTDTQYF. CDR3 DNA: TGTGCCAGCATCCTTGGGCGGGGGGGCACAGATACGCAGTATTTT.